This TCR beta chain derives from a study of memory B cells and T cells in multiple sclerosis. Study findings and constraints: Compartments had unequal clone-set sizes, affecting shared clonotype counts.

Data came from immunoSEQ multiplex PCR; TCRdb stores just in-frame clones and leaves some out. Among some 49,000 clones listed, about four fifths were seen once. Details on this clone: Its antigen is still unknown.

Separate sequencing covered autoproliferating (CFSE-dim) and non-proliferating (CFSE-high) T cells from stimulus-free culture. Some 50 million CFSE-labeled PBMCs were cultured around seven days unstimulated, then replicate wells were pooled. CFSE at about 0.5 uM labeled the PBMCs, which were then cultured unstimulated. The sample was PBMCs from blood kept in culture. The clonotype originates from a human donor with multiple sclerosis.

As DNA, the CDR3 is TGCGCCAGCAGGGGAACACAGGGTGCTGAAGCTTTCTTT. It yields the protein CASRGTQGAEAFF. The chain links TRBV4-1 to TRBJ1-1; weak D call: TRBD1 (6 bases). Germline V gene data show CDR1 as MGHRA and CDR2 as YSYEKL. V was pared by 6 bases and J by 6 bases, with 14 bases between. This CDR3 contains 13 residues.